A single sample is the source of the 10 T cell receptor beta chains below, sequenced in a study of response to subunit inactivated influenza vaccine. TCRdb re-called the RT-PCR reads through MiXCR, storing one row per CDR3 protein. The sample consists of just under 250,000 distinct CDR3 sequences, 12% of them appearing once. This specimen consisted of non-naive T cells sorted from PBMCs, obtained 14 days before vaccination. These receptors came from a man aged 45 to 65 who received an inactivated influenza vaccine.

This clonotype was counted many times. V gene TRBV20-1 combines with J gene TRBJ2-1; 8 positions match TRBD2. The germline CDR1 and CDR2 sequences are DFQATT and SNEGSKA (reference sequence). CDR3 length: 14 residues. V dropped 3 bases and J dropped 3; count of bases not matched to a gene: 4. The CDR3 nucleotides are TGCAGTGCTAGCTTTGCGGGGGGCTACAATGAGCAGTTCTTC. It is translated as CSASFAGGYNEQFF.

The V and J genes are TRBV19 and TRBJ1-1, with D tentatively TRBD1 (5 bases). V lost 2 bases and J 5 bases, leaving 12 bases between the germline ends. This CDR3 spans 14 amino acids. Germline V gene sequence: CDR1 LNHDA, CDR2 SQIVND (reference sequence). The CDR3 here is CASSIKGLRTEAFF. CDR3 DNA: TGTGCCAGTAGTATAAAGGGGTTGAGGACTGAAGCTTTCTTT.

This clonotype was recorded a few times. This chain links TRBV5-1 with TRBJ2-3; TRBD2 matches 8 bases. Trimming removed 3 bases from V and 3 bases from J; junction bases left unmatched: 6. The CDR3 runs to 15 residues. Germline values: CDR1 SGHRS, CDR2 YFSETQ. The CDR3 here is CASSSLAGWTDTQYF. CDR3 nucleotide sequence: TGCGCCAGCAGCTCTTTAGCGGGGTGGACAGATACGCAGTATTTT.

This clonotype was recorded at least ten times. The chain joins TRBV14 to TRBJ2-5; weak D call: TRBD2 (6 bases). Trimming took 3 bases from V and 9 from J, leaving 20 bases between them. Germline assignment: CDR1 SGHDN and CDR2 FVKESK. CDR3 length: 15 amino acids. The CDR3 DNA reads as TGTGCCAGCAGCCAGAGCGGACCTACCGGAGGGTCCCAGTACTTC. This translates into CASSQSGPTGGSQYF.

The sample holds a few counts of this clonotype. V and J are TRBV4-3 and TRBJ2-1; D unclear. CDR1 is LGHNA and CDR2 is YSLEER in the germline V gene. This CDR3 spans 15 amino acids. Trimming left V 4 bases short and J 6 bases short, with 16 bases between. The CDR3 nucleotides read TGCGCCAGCAGCCCCTCAGGCCGCTCTCCCAATGAGCAGTTCTTC. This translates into CASSPSGRSPNEQFF.

The CDR3 DNA reads TGTGCCAGCAGCTGGGGGGACTTCAATTCACCCCTCCACTTT. Encoded protein: CASSWGDFNSPLHF. The J gene is TRBJ1-6, the V gene TRBV7-9; D possibly corresponds to TRBD1 (5 bases). Per the germline V gene, CDR1 is SEHNR and CDR2 is FQNEAQ (reference sequence). Trimming took off 4 bases at V and 7 bases at J, with 11 bases between the two ends. The CDR3 loop spans 14 amino acids.

CDR3 amino acids: CASSYGTNQPQHF. The DNA for the CDR3 is TGTGCCAGCAGTTACGGGACGAATCAGCCCCAGCATTTT. The rearrangement links TRBV6-5 to TRBJ1-5; a possible D gene is TRBD1 (5 bases). V shed 2 bases and J shed 4 bases, with 6 bases lying between them. Germline V lookup: CDR1 MNHEY, CDR2 SVGAGI. This CDR3 has 13 amino acids.

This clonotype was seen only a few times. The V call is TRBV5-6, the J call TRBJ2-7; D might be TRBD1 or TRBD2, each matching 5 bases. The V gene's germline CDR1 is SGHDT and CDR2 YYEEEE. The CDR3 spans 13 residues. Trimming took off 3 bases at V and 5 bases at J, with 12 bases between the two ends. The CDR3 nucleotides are TGTGCCAGCAGCTCCGGGACCCAGAACGAGCAGTACTTC. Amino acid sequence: CASSSGTQNEQYF.

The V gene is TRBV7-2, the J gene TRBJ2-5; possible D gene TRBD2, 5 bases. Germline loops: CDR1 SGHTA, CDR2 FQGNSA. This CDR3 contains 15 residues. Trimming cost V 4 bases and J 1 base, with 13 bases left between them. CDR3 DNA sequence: TGTGCCAGCAGCTGGGTCGGGAACATCCAAGAGACCCAGTACTTC. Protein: CASSWVGNIQETQYF.

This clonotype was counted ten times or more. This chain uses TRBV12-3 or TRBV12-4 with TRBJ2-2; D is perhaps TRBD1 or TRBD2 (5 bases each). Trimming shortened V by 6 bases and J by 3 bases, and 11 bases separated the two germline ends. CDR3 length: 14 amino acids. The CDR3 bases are TGTGCCAGCAGCAACGGGGCATACACCGGGGAGCTGTTTTTT. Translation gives CASSNGAYTGELFF.